The rows below give T cell receptor beta chains drawn from one sample of a study of radiation and T cells in renal cell carcinoma. TCRdb's copy holds only in-frame clones and misses some; the assay was immunoSEQ multiplex PCR. The table shows 20,000 to 25,000 clones, with over 70% occurring only once. Here the sequenced sample was blood, taken from a patient whose treatment included radiotherapy and nephrectomy. The source is a man aged 55 to 70 with renal cell carcinoma. Both conserved end residues are part of each CDR3. Fields, in order: CDR3 protein, V gene.

CDR3aa: CASSLWEGSYGYTF
v_gene: TRBV5-6

CDR3aa: CASSPRIAGVAKNIQYF
v_gene: TRBV2

CDR3aa: CASSLGGEFTKYGYTF
v_gene: TRBV5-1

CDR3aa: CASLGEIGTEAFF
v_gene: TRBV5-6

CDR3aa: CASSLGLAGPNTGELFF
v_gene: TRBV18

CDR3aa: CASSLWGRYTEAFF
v_gene: TRBV27

CDR3aa: CASSPPGGYQPQHF
v_gene: TRBV7-9

CDR3aa: CASSPLRGRGNTEAFF
v_gene: TRBV9

CDR3aa: CASSLVVGSYNEQFF
v_gene: TRBV5-1

CDR3aa: CASSVSPNEKLFF
v_gene: TRBV9

CDR3aa: CASSQEEGRVNGYTF
v_gene: TRBV11-2

CDR3aa: CASSEISSYNEQFF
v_gene: TRBV6-1

CDR3aa: CASSARNSGEQFF
v_gene: TRBV7-2

CDR3aa: CASSLDPQGEQYF
v_gene: TRBV11-2

CDR3aa: CASMRGISSYEQYF
v_gene: TRBV6-1

CDR3aa: CASSMQGTEQFF
v_gene: TRBV2

CDR3aa: CATEGVEDIQYF
v_gene: TRBV15

CDR3aa: CASSLLAVSTDTQYF
v_gene: TRBV5-6

CDR3aa: CASSIESGRAGEQFF
v_gene: TRBV7-2

CDR3aa: CASSARGSDTEAFF
v_gene: TRBV19

CDR3aa: CASSFLTGYWETQYF
v_gene: TRBV6-6

CDR3aa: CASSIEGGYGYTF
v_gene: TRBV19

CDR3aa: CASSPNGVGQGEEKLFF
v_gene: TRBV28

CDR3aa: CASREYSGSNQPQHF
v_gene: TRBV6-1

CDR3aa: CASSRGLTVDTAFF
v_gene: TRBV4-3

CDR3aa: CASSLGPHSGLQETQYF
v_gene: TRBV5-6

CDR3aa: CASSLAGATEAFF
v_gene: TRBV7-9